This TCR beta chain was recorded in a study of blood T cell repertoires in COVID-19. The table came from immunoSEQ multiplex PCR; TCRdb's copy has only in-frame clones and leaves some out. This repertoire shows about 50,000 clones, around 87% found once; its top ten account for about 15%. The CDR3 contains 15 residues. Germline V CDR1 and CDR2: SGHVS, FQNEAQ. V was clipped by 4 bases and J by 4 bases; unmatched bases: 10. The rearrangement joins TRBV7-8 to TRBJ2-7, with 7 bases matching TRBD1. This clonotype originated in a human donor in a cohort sampled during active COVID-19. The material sequenced was peripheral blood. CDR3 bases: TGTGCCAGCAGCTCGTCACAGGGGCTCTCATACGAGCAGTACTTC. This gives the protein CASSSSQGLSYEQYF.